The present T cell receptor (beta chain) was sequenced within a study of T cells in Graves' hyperthyroidism and ophthalmopathy. Study-wide results and caveats: Researchers found most expanded thyroid clonotypes above 0.001 in blood as well. Onset of ophthalmopathy came a median 6.5 months after the model predicted it.

TCR beta CDR3 regions were amplified from RNA. During a first-round RT-PCR of the TCR CDR3, the HTBI primer set was used. TCRdb processed the multiplex PCR reads anew with MiXCR; each CDR3 protein has one entry. The sample carries about 560,000 distinct CDR3 sequences, under 60% recorded once. This clonotype was seen at least ten times. Its target is unknown. Sequencing used peripheral blood or thyroid tissue (not recorded which). This sequence was found in a woman aged 18-29 years with Graves' hyperthyroidism.

In DNA, the CDR3 is TGTGCCATCAGTGTGGAGCAGGGAGTAAGATCACCCCTCCACTTT. This translates into CAISVEQGVRSPLHF. This sequence joins TRBV10-3 and TRBJ1-6; TRBD1 is a possible D gene (5 bases). V lost 4 bases and J lost 10, with 17 bases in between. The CDR3 consists of 15 residues. Germline CDR1 is ENHRY and CDR2 is SYGVKD.